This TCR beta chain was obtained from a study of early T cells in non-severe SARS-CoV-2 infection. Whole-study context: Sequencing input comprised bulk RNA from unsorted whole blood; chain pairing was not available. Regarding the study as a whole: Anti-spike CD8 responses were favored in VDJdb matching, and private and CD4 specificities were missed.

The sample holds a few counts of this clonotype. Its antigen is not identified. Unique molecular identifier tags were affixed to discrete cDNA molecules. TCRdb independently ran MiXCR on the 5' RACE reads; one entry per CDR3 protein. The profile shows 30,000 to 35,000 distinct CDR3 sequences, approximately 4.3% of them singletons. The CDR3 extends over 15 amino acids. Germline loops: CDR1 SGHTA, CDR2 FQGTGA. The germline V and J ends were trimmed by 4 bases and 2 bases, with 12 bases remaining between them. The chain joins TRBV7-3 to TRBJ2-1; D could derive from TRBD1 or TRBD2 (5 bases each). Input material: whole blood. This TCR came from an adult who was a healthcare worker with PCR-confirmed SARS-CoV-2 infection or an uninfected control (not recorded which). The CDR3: CASSSGTGTYNEQFF. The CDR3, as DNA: TGTGCCAGCAGCTCCGGGACGGGTACCTACAATGAGCAGTTCTTC. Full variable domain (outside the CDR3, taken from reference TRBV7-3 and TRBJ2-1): GAGVSQTPSNKVTEKGKYVELRCDPISGHTALYWYRQSLGQGPEFLIYFQGTGAADDSGLPNDRFFAVRPEGSVSTLKIQRTERGDSAVYLCASSSGTGTYNEQFFGPGTRLTVL.